Given below is one T cell receptor beta chain in context. The data belong to a study of control samples from healthy donors and cancer patients. Germline V gene lookup returns CDR1 SGHVS and CDR2 FQNEAQ. The ends lost 5 bases at V and 5 bases at J; junction bases unmatched: 4. The length of the CDR3 is 16 residues. Sequenced by immunoSEQ multiplex PCR; TCRdb stores in-frame clones only, minus some. The sample records under 200,000 clones, about nine tenths being singletons. The gene calls are TRBV7-8 and TRBJ2-3; 16 bases align to TRBD2. Sequenced material: blood. This TCR came from a woman in her thirties in good health. The DNA of the CDR3 is TGTGCCAGCAGCACGGGACTAGCGGGAGGGAGAGATACGCAGTATTTT. Translated: CASSTGLAGGRDTQYF.